This T cell receptor (beta chain) was sequenced in a study of CD8 T cells in ankylosing spondylitis (dated by TCRdb to the late 2010s). With respect to the entire study: The study profiled T cell receptor beta repertoires in healthy donors and ankylosing spondylitis patients to find disease-linked TCR variants. The whole study cohort included 90 to 120 healthy donors and roughly 24 ankylosing spondylitis patients. Peripheral blood was sampled, and synovial fluid was additionally collected from ankylosing spondylitis patients.

Synovial fluid samples and blood samples obtained from the same ankylosing spondylitis patients were matched. These reads were obtained on an Illumina HiSeq 2500. Quantitative 5'-RACE with molecular barcodes was the method used to prepare the TCR beta libraries. The study's own analysis went as follows. To identify disease-linked TCR variants, a new computational method was used, one built on a probabilistic model of VDJ rearrangement. Clones were called with MiXCR by TCRdb after fastp trimmed the public reads at Q25, and only in-frame beta chains were retained. Entries that share a CDR3 protein sequence are merged under the most common genes and DNA. The V and J calls follow TCRdb's processing rather than the paper's. Present in this sample are about 140,000 distinct CDR3 sequences, under 35% of which were seen just once. The top ten clones comprise 4.5% to 6% of the sample. V lost 1 base and J lost 7 bases, and the count of bases not matched to a germline gene is 5. The CDR3, from cysteine to phenylalanine, totals 14 residues. Solely the CDR3 DNA is kept, with 42 bases framed from the first base. In the germline V gene, CDR1 corresponds to SGDLS and CDR2 to YYNGEE.

What the research found in general, with its limitations: Some motif variants were previously reported in synovial fluid and blood of reactive arthritis patients, suggesting common disease-initiation mechanisms. In peripheral blood, the disease-linked clones were found at relatively low frequencies and had a CD8+ phenotype. Significant enrichment of the disease-linked clones was reported in matched synovial fluid samples from ankylosing spondylitis patients. A TCR beta motif of fewer than 10 highly homologous amino acid variants appeared characteristic of blood from ankylosing spondylitis patients.

A word on this clonotype: Its recognized antigen is unknown. The sample holds no much larger clone one base away, and base qualities are not on file.

The rearranged chain carries TRBV9 and TRBJ2-7; TRBD1 matches 10 bases in the middle. The clonotype originates from a male donor with ankylosing spondylitis. What was sequenced was synovial fluid, either unsorted or a sorted T cell fraction (not recorded which). The CDR3 is CASSVLPGQGEQYF. The sequence in DNA is TGTGCCAGCAGCGTACTCCCGGGACAGGGGGAGCAGTACTTC.